The 14 T cell receptor beta chains presented below share a single source sample, sequenced in a study of chronic HIV infection and antiretroviral therapy. TCRdb analysed the 5' RACE reads with MiXCR anew, one entry per CDR3 protein. The sample yields approximately 30,000 distinct CDR3 sequences, roughly 9.1% seen once. The sequencing sample was made of peripheral blood. All receptors derive from an adult who had HIV and had not received antiretroviral therapy, or was an uninfected healthy control (not recorded which).

This clonotype has a handful of counts. The chain couples TRBV5-1 to TRBJ1-2; D call uncertain. The germline gives CDR1 SGHRS, CDR2 YFSETQ. V dropped 1 base and J dropped 3 bases, with 25 bases sitting between them. The CDR3 runs to 19 residues. The CDR3 nucleotides read TGCGCCAGCAGCTTGTTTCACCCGGACCAGGCCAAGGTCGACTATGGCTACACCTTC. As protein: CASSLFHPDQAKVDYGYTF.

The chain joins TRBV25-1 to TRBJ1-6; D unclear. The V and J ends lost 6 bases and 7 bases respectively, with 10 bases between them. The CDR3 runs to 13 residues. Germline CDR1 reads MGHDK; CDR2 reads SYGVNS. The CDR3 here is CASRGGENSPLHF. The CDR3 nucleotides are TGTGCCAGCAGGGGTGGAGAGAATTCACCCCTCCACTTT.

This clonotype occurred many times. In DNA, the CDR3 is TGTGCCAGCAGCGCGAGAGTGGTAAATGAGCAGTTCTTC. Encoded protein: CASSARVVNEQFF. This rearrangement joins TRBV21-1 to TRBJ2-1. TRBV21-1 is a documented pseudogene. The CDR3 runs to 13 residues.

This clonotype has ten or more counts. The V call is TRBV7-2, the J call TRBJ2-7; TRBD2 aligns across 9 bases. Germline CDR1 is SGHTA and CDR2 is FQGNSA. The CDR3 runs to 15 residues. V shed 4 bases, J shed 2 bases, and the junction held 6 bases outside the gene matches. CDR3 nucleotide sequence: TGTGCCAGCAGCTCCCAGCGGGGGGAAACCTACGAGCAGTACTTC. This gives the protein CASSSQRGETYEQYF.

This clonotype was observed many times. The rearrangement joins TRBV4-1 to TRBJ2-1; maybe TRBD2 (6 bases). Between the trimmed V and J ends, which lost 1 base and 13 bases, there was a span of 14 bases. The CDR3 spans 13 residues. In germline, CDR1 is MGHRA, CDR2 YSYEKL. This CDR3 reads CASSQGRAKFQFF. The CDR3 DNA reads TGCGCCAGCAGCCAAGGGAGGGCAAAATTTCAGTTCTTC.

The rearrangement links TRBV12-3 or TRBV12-4 to TRBJ1-6, with D unclear. The CDR3 runs 15 residues. V was pared by 5 bases and J by 3 bases, with 11 bases between. CDR3 region: CASSPAPDYNSPLHF. The CDR3 coding sequence is TGTGCCAGCAGTCCAGCTCCCGACTATAATTCACCCCTCCACTTT.

The rearrangement uses TRBV6-2 or TRBV6-3 and TRBJ1-1; D gene ambiguous. With 5 bases removed from V and 3 bases from J, the gap between germline ends came to 16 bases. This CDR3 is built from 15 residues. The germline gives CDR1 MNHEY, CDR2 SVGEGT. The CDR3 loop reads CASSQINTGDTEAFF. CDR3 bases: TGTGCCAGCAGTCAAATCAACACCGGTGACACTGAAGCTTTCTTT.

This clonotype was seen at least ten times. The rearrangement joins TRBV29-1 to TRBJ1-1; D remains unclear. Germline V gives CDR1 SQVTM, CDR2 ANQGSEA. Trimming removed 3 bases at V and 1 base at J, with 6 bases between. This CDR3 spans 12 amino acids. CDR3: CSVERGNTEAFF. The CDR3 DNA is TGCAGCGTTGAGAGAGGGAACACTGAAGCTTTCTTT.

The chain has TRBV11-1 and TRBJ1-3, with a weak D call TRBD1 (5 bases). The germline V gene encodes CDR1 SGHAT and CDR2 FQDESV (reference sequence). The V end was cut by 5 bases, the J end by 0 bases, with 11 bases between. The CDR3 runs to 15 residues. DNA of the CDR3: TGTGCCAGCAGCCGGGACGGAATCTCTGGAAACACCATATATTTT. This gives the protein CASSRDGISGNTIYF.

The table lists this clonotype with many counts. V gene TRBV12-3 or TRBV12-4 combines with J gene TRBJ2-3; no definite D call. Trimming removed 3 bases at V and 7 bases at J, with 5 bases between. The CDR3 has 11 amino acids. The CDR3 reads CASSFGHTQYF. CDR3 sequence (DNA): TGTGCCAGCAGTTTTGGCCATACGCAGTATTTT.

The gene calls are TRBV7-9 and TRBJ2-1; D possibly corresponds to TRBD2 (7 bases). Germline CDR1 reads SEHNR; CDR2 reads FQNEAQ (reference sequence). The V end was cut by 1 base, the J end by 5 bases, with 12 bases between. The CDR3 is 15 amino acids. This CDR3 reads CASSLGVGGDNEQFF. CDR3 nucleotides: TGTGCCAGCAGCTTAGGGGTAGGGGGGGACAATGAGCAGTTCTTC. The entire variable domain, with the rest obtained from reference TRBV7-9 and TRBJ2-1, is as follows: DTGVSQNPRHKITKRGQNVTFRCDPISEHNRLYWYRQTLGQGPEFLTYFQNEAQLEKSRLLSDRFSAERPKGSFSTLEIQRTEQGDSAMYLCASSLGVGGDNEQFFGPGTRLTVL.

This clonotype was seen many times. The rearrangement links TRBV4-3 to TRBJ1-1; D gene ambiguous. V shed 0 bases and J shed 1 base, with 6 bases lying between them. The CDR3 length is 14 residues. CDR1 LGHNA and CDR2 YSLEER come from the germline V gene. CDR3 residues: CASSQDPKNTEAFF. DNA for the CDR3: TGCGCCAGCAGCCAAGATCCGAAGAACACTGAAGCTTTCTTT.

This clonotype came up many times. The rearrangement uses TRBV5-1 and TRBJ2-5; possible D gene TRBD1, 5 bases. V was pared by 4 bases and J by 1 base, with 11 bases between. The CDR3 loop spans 14 amino acids. Germline CDR1 SGHRS, CDR2 YFSETQ. In nucleotides, the CDR3 is TGCGCCAGCAGCACGACAGTGGGCCAAGAGACCCAGTACTTC. It translates to CASSTTVGQETQYF.

This clonotype was seen more than once but under ten times. This chain links TRBV29-1 with TRBJ2-3, with D possibly TRBD2 on 6 matching bases. V was shortened by 3 bases and J by 2 bases, with 12 bases between the two germline ends. The germline V gene encodes CDR1 SQVTM and CDR2 ANQGSEA. This CDR3 is built from 14 residues. The CDR3: CSVDGGEHTDTQYF. DNA of the CDR3: TGCAGCGTTGATGGCGGGGAACACACAGATACGCAGTATTTT.